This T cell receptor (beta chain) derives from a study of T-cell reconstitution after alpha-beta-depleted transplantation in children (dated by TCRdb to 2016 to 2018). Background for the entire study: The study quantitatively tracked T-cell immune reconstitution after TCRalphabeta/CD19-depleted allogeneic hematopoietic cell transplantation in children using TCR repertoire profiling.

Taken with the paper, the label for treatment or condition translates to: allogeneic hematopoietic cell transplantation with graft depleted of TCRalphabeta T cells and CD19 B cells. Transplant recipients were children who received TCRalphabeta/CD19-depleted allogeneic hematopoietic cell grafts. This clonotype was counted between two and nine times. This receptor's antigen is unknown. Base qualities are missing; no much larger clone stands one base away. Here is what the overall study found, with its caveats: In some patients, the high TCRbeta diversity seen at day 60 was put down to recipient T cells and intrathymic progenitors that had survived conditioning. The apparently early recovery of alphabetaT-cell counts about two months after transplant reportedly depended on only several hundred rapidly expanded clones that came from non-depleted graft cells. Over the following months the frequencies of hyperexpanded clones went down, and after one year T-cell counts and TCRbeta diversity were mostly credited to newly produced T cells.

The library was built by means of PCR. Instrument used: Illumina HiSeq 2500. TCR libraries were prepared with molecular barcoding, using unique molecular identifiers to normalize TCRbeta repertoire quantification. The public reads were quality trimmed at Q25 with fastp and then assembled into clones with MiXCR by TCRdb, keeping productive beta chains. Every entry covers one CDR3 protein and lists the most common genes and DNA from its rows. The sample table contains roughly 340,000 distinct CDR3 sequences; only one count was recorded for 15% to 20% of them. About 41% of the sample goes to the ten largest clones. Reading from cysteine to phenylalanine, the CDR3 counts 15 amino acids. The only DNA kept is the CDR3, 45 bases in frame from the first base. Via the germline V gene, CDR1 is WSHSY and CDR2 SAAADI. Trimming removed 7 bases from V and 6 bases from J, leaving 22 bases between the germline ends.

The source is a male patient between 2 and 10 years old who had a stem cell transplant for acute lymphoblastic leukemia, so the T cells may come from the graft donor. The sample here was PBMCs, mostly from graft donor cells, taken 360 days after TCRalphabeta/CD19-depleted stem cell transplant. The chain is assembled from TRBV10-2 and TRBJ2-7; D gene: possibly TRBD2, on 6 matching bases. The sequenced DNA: TGCGCCAGCACCGAGGCCGGGACTTATATCACCGAGCAGTACTTC. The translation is CASTEAGTYITEQYF.